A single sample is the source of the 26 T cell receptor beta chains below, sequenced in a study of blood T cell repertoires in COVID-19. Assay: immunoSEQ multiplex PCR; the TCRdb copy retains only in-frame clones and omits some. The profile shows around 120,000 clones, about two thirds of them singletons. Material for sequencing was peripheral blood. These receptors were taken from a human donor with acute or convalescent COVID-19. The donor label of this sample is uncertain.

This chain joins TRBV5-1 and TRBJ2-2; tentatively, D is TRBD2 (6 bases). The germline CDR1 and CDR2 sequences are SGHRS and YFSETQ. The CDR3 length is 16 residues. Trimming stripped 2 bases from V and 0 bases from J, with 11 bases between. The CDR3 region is CASSFRLATNTGELFF. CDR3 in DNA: TGCGCCAGCAGCTTTCGCCTAGCGACGAACACCGGGGAGCTGTTTTTT.

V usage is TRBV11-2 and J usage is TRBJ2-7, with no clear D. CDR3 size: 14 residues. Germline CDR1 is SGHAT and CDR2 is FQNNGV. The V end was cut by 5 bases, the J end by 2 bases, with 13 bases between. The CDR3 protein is CASSAPDTPYEQYV. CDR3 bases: TGTGCCAGCAGCGCACCAGACACCCCCTACGAGCAGTACGTC.

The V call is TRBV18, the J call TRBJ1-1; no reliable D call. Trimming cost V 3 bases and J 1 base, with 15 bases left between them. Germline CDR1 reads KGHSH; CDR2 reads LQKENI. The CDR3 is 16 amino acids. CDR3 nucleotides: TGTGCCAGCTCACCCTTACCCCGAGTCCCGAACACTGAAGCTTTCTTT. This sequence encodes CASSPLPRVPNTEAFF.

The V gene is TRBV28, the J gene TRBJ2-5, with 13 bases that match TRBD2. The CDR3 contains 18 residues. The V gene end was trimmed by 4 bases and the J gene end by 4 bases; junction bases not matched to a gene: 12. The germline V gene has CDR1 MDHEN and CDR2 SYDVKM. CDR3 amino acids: CASSSPGTSGGARETQYF. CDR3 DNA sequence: TGTGCCAGCAGTTCCCCCGGTACTAGCGGGGGGGCCAGAGAGACCCAGTACTTC.

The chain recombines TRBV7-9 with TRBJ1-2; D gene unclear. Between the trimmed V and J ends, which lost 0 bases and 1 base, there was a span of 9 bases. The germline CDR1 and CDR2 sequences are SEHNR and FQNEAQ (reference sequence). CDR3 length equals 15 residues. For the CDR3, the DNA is TGTGCCAGCAGCTTAGCCCTGAGTATTAACTATGGCTACACCTTC. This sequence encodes CASSLALSINYGYTF.

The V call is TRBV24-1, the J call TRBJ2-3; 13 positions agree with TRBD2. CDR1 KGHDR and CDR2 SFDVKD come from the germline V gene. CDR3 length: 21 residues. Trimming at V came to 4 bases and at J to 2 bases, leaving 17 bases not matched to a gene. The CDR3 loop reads CATSDLGTSGDLLRDTDTQYF. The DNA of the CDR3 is TGTGCCACCAGTGACCTAGGGACTAGCGGGGATCTACTTCGGGACACAGATACGCAGTATTTT.

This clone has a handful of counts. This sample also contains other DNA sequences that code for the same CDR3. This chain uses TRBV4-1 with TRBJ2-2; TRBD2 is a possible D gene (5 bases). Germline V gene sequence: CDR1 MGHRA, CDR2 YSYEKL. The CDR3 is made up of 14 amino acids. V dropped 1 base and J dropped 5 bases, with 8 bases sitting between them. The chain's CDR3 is CASSQGTGTGELFF. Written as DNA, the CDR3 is TGCGCCAGCAGCCAAGGGACGGGAACCGGGGAGCTGTTTTTT.

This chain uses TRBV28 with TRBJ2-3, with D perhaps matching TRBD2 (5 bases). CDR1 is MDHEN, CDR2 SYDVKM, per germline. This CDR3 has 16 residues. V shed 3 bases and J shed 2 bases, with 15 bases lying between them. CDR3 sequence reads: CASSFPSAGTTDTQYF. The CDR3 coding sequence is TGTGCCAGCAGTTTTCCCTCGGCGGGTACCACAGATACGCAGTATTTT. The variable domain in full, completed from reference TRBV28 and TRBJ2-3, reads DVKVTQSSRYLVKRTGEKVFLECVQDMDHENMFWYRQDPGLGLRLIYFSYDVKMKEKGDIPEGYSVSREKKERFSLILESASTNQTSMYLCASSFPSAGTTDTQYFGPGTRLTVL.

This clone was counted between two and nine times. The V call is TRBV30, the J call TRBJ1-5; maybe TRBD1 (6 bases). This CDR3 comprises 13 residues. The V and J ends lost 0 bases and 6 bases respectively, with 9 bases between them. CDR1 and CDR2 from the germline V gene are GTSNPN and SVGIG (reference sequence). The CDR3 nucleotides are TGTGCCTGGAGTGTGAGGGGGACTCAGCCCCAGCATTTT. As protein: CAWSVRGTQPQHF.

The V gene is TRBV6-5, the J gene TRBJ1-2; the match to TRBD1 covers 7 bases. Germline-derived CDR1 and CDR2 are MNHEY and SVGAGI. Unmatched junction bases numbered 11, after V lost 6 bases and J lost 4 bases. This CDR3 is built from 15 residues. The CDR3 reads CASRDGTAKGYGYTF. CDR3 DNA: TGTGCCAGCAGAGATGGGACAGCAAAAGGCTATGGCTACACCTTC.

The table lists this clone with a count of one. CDR3 sequence: CASDRDRGPPNYGYTF. The CDR3 nucleotides read TGTGCCAGCGATAGGGACAGGGGGCCGCCTAACTATGGCTACACCTTC. The chain recombines TRBV2 with TRBJ1-2; 12 positions match TRBD1. The J segment lost 0 bases and the V segment lost 8 bases, leaving 7 bases of the junction unmatched. The CDR3 loop spans 16 amino acids. CDR1 and CDR2 (germline): SNHLY, FYNNEI.

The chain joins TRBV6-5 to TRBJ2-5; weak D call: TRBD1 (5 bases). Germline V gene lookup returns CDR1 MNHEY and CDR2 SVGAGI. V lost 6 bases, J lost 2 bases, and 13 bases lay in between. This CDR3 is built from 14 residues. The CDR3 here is CASRLQGRQETQYF. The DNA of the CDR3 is TGTGCCAGCAGACTTCAGGGTCGTCAAGAGACCCAGTACTTC.

The CDR3 nucleotides are TGTGCCACCAGCGCAGGGTTCTCCTACGAGCAGTACGTC. This gives the protein CATSAGFSYEQYV. The V call is TRBV15, the J call TRBJ2-7; perhaps TRBD1 as D (5 bases). The length of the CDR3 is 13 residues. The germline V and J ends were trimmed by 5 bases and 0 bases, with 8 bases remaining between them. Germline V gene data show CDR1 as LNHNV and CDR2 as YYDKDF (reference sequence).

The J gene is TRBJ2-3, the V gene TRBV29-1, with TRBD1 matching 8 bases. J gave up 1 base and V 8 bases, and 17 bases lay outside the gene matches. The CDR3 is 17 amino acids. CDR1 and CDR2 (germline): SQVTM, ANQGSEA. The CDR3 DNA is TGCAGCTCACTCAAACGTGGCGCCAGGGGGCGCACAGATACGCAGTATTTT. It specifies CSSLKRGARGRTDTQYF.

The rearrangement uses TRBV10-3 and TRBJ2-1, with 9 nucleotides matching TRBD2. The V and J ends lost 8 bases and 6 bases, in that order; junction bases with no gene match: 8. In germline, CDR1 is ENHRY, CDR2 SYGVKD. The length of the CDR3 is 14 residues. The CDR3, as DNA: TGTGCCATCCAGGGCGGCGGGGGGGCCAATGAGCAGTTCTTC. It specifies CAIQGGGGANEQFF.

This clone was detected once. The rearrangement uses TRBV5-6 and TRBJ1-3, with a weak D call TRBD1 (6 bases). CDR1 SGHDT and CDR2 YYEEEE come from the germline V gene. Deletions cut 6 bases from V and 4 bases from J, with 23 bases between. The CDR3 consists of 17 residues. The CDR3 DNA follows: TGTGCCAGCACCTCAACAATACGGGGGGCGCGGGGAAACACCATATATTTT. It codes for CASTSTIRGARGNTIYF.

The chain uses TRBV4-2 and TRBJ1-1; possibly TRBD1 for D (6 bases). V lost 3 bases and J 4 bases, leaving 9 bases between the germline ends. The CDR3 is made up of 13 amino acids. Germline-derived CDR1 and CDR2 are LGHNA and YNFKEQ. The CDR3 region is CASSQAGVTEAFF. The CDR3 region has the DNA TGTGCCAGCAGCCAGGCAGGGGTCACTGAAGCTTTCTTT.

DNA of the CDR3: TGCGCCAGCAGCCAAGTAGGGGATCTGCATACGCAGTATTTT. Protein sequence: CASSQVGDLHTQYF. V is TRBV4-1 and J is TRBJ2-3; D is perhaps TRBD1 (5 bases). The CDR3 is 14 amino acids. Trimming cost V 1 base and J 7 bases, with 12 bases left between them. Germline V gives CDR1 MGHRA, CDR2 YSYEKL.

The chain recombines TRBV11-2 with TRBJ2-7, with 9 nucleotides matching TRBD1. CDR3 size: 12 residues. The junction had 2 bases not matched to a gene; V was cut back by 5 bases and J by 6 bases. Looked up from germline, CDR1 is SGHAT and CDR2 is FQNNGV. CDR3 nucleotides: TGTGCCAGCAGCGTGGACAGGGGCGAGCAGTACGTC. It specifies CASSVDRGEQYV.

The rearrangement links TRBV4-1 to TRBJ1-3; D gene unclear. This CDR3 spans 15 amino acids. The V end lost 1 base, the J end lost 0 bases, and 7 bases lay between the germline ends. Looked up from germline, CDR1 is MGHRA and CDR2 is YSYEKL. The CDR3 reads CASSQGTSSGNTIYF. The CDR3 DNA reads TGCGCCAGCAGCCAAGGAACCAGCTCTGGAAACACCATATATTTT.

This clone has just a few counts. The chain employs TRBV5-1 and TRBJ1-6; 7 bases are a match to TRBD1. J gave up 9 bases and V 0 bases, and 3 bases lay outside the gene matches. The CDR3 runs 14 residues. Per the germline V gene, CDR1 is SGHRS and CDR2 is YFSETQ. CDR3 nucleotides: TGCGCCAGCAGCTTGGACAGGGGTTTTTCACCCCTCCACTTT. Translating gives CASSLDRGFSPLHF.

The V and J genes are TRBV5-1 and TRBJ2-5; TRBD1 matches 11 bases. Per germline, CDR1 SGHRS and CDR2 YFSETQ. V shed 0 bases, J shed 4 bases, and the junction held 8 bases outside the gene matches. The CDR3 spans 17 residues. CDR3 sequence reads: CASSLGLGTGGVETQYF. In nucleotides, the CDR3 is TGCGCCAGCAGCTTGGGCCTAGGGACAGGGGGAGTAGAGACCCAGTACTTC.

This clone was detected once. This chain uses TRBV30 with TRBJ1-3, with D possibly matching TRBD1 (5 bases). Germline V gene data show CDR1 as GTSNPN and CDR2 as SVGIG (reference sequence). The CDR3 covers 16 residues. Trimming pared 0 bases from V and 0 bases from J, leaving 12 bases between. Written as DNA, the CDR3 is TGTGCCTGGAGTGTATCGGACACCTACTCTGGAAACACCATATATTTT. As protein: CAWSVSDTYSGNTIYF.

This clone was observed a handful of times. The CDR3 DNA sequence: TGCGCCAGCACCTCCGGGACTAGCGTCTTAGAGACCCAGTACTTC. Translated: CASTSGTSVLETQYF. The V gene is TRBV5-1, the J gene TRBJ2-5, with 10 bases fitting TRBD2. Germline loops: CDR1 SGHRS, CDR2 YFSETQ. V gave up 6 bases and J gave up 4 bases; unmatched junction bases: 9. The CDR3 is made up of 15 amino acids. Using reference TRBV5-1 and TRBJ2-5 for the parts outside the CDR3, the full variable domain is KAGVTQTPRYLIKTRGQQVTLSCSPISGHRSVSWYQQTPGQGLQFLFEYFSETQRNKGNFPGRFSGRQFSNSRSEMNVSTLELGDSALYLCASTSGTSVLETQYFGPGTRLLVL.

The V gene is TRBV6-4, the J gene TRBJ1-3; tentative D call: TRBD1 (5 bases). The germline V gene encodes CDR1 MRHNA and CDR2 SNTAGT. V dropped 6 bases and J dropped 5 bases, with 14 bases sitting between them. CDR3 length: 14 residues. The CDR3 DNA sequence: TGTGCCAGCAGCCCGGAGCAGGGAAGAAACACCATATATTTT. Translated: CASSPEQGRNTIYF.

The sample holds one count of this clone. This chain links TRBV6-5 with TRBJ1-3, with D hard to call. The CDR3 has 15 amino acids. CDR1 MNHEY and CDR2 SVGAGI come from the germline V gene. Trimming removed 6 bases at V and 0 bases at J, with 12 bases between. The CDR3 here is CASSTAVFSGNTIYF. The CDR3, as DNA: TGTGCCAGCAGCACCGCAGTCTTCTCTGGAAACACCATATATTTT.